This T cell receptor beta chain was retrieved from a study of OX40 agonist ivuxolimab in advanced cancers. Libraries were prepared by immunoSEQ multiplex PCR; TCRdb keeps only in-frame clonotypes and omits some of them. The sample lists about 69,000 clones, roughly 90% seen once, with less than 3% in the top ten. The CDR3 totals 13 residues. Trimming cost V 6 bases and J 5 bases; bases outside gene matches: 6. Germline CDR1 is SGHTS and CDR2 is YDEGEE. This clonotype was sampled from an adult with an advanced solid tumor such as melanoma, head and neck, liver or kidney cancer. This specimen was CD4+ or CD8+ T cells sorted from blood, taken in a trial of the OX40 agonist ivuxolimab. This chain connects TRBV5-8 to TRBJ2-5; 8 bases fit TRBD1. The CDR3 DNA is TGTGCCAGCATCTCAGGGGGCGCCGAGACCCAGTACTTC. As protein: CASISGGAETQYF.